The 7 T cell receptor beta chains in this list originate from one sample, sequenced in a study of OX40 agonist ivuxolimab in advanced cancers. Measured with immunoSEQ multiplex PCR; TCRdb has only the in-frame clones, and not every one. The sample records almost 80,000 clones, roughly 86% being singletons. The sample was CD4+ or CD8+ T cells sorted from blood, taken in a trial of the OX40 agonist ivuxolimab. The receptors stem from an adult with an advanced solid tumor such as melanoma, head and neck, liver or kidney cancer.

The genes are TRBV21-1 and TRBJ1-1. TRBV21-1 is annotated as a pseudogene. The CDR3 is 15 amino acids. CDR3 residues: CASSKKWGENTEAFF. The DNA of the CDR3 is TGTGCCAGCAGCAAAAAATGGGGAGAGAACACTGAAGCTTTCTTT.

This rearrangement joins TRBV6-6 to TRBJ2-1; no clear D gene. Germline CDR1 MNHNY, CDR2 SVGAGI (reference sequence). Trimming cost V 5 bases and J 0 bases, with 11 bases left between them. The CDR3 is made up of 15 amino acids. CDR3 DNA sequence: TGTGCCAGCAGTCGCGAAGACGGCTCCTACAATGAGCAGTTCTTC. Its translation: CASSREDGSYNEQFF.

This rearrangement joins TRBV6-6 to TRBJ2-3, with a tentative D call TRBD2 (6 bases). CDR3 size: 14 residues. Trimming cost V 0 bases and J 6 bases, with 10 bases left between them. Germline values: CDR1 MNHNY, CDR2 SVGAGI (reference sequence). The CDR3 sequence is CASSYSGTPDTQYF. CDR3 bases: TGTGCCAGCAGTTACTCCGGGACTCCGGATACGCAGTATTTT.

This chain links TRBV5-4 with TRBJ2-7, with TRBD1 matching 8 bases. V was clipped by 3 bases and J by 3 bases; unmatched bases: 5. Germline CDR1 SGHNT, CDR2 YYREEE (reference sequence). The CDR3 loop spans 14 amino acids. CDR3 in DNA: TGTGCCAGCAGCTCCCCCGACAGGGGCTACGAGCAGTACTTC. This sequence encodes CASSSPDRGYEQYF.

The V gene is TRBV7-9, the J gene TRBJ1-6; no clear D gene. The CDR3 is made up of 14 amino acids. The germline V and J ends were trimmed by 6 bases and 7 bases, with 13 bases remaining between them. The germline gives CDR1 SEHNR, CDR2 FQNEAQ (reference sequence). For the CDR3, the DNA is TGTGCCAGCAGATCCAGGACCGTCAATTCACCCCTCCACTTT. Protein sequence: CASRSRTVNSPLHF.

The chain is built from TRBV6-6 and TRBJ1-2, with D unresolved. Trimming took off 4 bases at V and 7 bases at J, with 16 bases between the two ends. The CDR3 runs to 14 residues. Per the germline V gene, CDR1 is MNHNY and CDR2 is SVGAGI (reference sequence). CDR3 amino acids: CASSWAGPSVGYTF. CDR3 DNA sequence: TGTGCCAGCAGTTGGGCGGGTCCCAGCGTTGGCTACACCTTC.

This clone has a single count. V is TRBV11-2 and J is TRBJ2-2; 7 bases align to TRBD2. The CDR3 sequence is 14 residues long. V shed 8 bases and J 1 base; nucleotides not matched to a gene: 4. Germline CDR1 is SGHAT and CDR2 is FQNNGV. As DNA, the CDR3 is TGTGCCAGCGCAGCGGGGCGGAACACCGGGGAGCTGTTTTTT. It translates to CASAAGRNTGELFF.